This T cell receptor beta chain was sequenced in a study of CD8+ T cells in alopecia areata. In the study overall: It was oral tofacitinib, at 5 to 10 mg twice daily, that treated patients received. Findings of the study overall: Scalp sequencing captures resident alphabeta T cells of normal skin too. The study found tofacitinib significantly decreased scalp clonality and expanded CD8+ clones among the top 100.

The CDR3 runs 11 residues. CDR1 and CDR2 (germline): SGHTA, FQGTGA. The treatment was: oral pan-JAK inhibitor, 5-10 mg twice daily. Samples from alopecia areata patients were lesional scalp punch biopsies and peripheral blood. TCR sequencing used cDNA made by reverse transcription of extracted RNA. Measured with immunoSEQ multiplex PCR; TCRdb has only the in-frame clones, and not every one. Of roughly 100,000 clones in the sample, just under 60% were seen once. Points on this clone: Its specificity is not known. Compared with germline, one end of the junction differs, possibly owing to a read error.

The clonotype was recovered from a human donor with alopecia areata. The source was CD8+ T cells sorted from blood, collected at week 56, from a patient treated with tofacitinib. The V gene is TRBV7-3, the J gene TRBJ2-1; D not certain. CDR3 DNA sequence: TGTGCCAGCAGCTTAGGGGATGAGCGGTTCTTC. As protein: CASSLGDERFF.